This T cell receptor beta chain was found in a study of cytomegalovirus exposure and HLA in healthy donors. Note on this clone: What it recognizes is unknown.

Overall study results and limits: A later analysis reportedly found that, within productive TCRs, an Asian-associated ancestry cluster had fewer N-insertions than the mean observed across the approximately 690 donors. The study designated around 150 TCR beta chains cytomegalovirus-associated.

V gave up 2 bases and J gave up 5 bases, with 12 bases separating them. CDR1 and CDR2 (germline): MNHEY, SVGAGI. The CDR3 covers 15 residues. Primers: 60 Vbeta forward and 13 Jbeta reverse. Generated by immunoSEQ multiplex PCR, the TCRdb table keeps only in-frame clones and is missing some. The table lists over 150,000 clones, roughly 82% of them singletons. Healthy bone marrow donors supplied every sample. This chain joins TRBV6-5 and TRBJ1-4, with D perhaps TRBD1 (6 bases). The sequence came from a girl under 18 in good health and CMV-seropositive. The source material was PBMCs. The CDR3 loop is CASSYLAQGNEKLFF. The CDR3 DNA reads TGTGCCAGCAGTTACCTGGCTCAGGGGAATGAAAAACTGTTTTTT.